The rows below give T cell receptor beta chains drawn from one sample of a study of cytotoxic CD8 clonotypes in ibrutinib-treated CLL. The assay was immunoSEQ multiplex PCR, and TCRdb's table has in-frame clones only and misses some. This table has some 350,000 clones, roughly 67% appearing once. The specimen comprised PBMCs, sampled after 36 months of ibrutinib treatment. The receptors originated from a human donor with chronic lymphocytic leukemia. Each CDR3 is given with its conserved first and last residue. D genes are given only for firm matches.

j_call | v_call | d_call | cdr3_aa
TRBJ1-2 | TRBV9 | . | CASSVALGPGYTF
TRBJ1-1 | TRBV5-1 | . | CASSFRVGNTEAFF
TRBJ2-7 | TRBV4-3 | . | CASSPRGAGPYEQYF
TRBJ2-3 | TRBV4-1 | . | CASSQRYPTTSTDTQYF
TRBJ2-7 | TRBV5-6 | . | CASSPTGYHEQYF
TRBJ2-2 | TRBV29-1 | . | CSVSTGFAGELFF
TRBJ1-2 | TRBV15 | . | CATSRTLDSDGYTF
TRBJ2-5 | TRBV5-7 | . | CASSSPVSPGETQYF
TRBJ2-3 | TRBV27 | . | CASRLGGQFTDTQYF
TRBJ2-7 | TRBV5-1 | . | CASSLDRPSYEQYF
TRBJ2-1 | TRBV5-1 | TRBD1 | CASSHRQGWYNEQFF
TRBJ2-7 | TRBV5-6 | TRBD2 | CASSHDATGGPPAYEQYF
TRBJ1-4 | TRBV4-2 | . | CASSPRSGGGNEKLFF
TRBJ2-7 | TRBV29-1 | TRBD2 | CSVGGGSHAYEQYF
TRBJ2-6 | TRBV15 | TRBD1 | CATSTMTGAGANVLTF
TRBJ2-7 | TRBV7-2 | . | CASSLGRYEQYF
TRBJ2-5 | TRBV21-1 | . | CASSPGARQGPPEGETQYF
TRBJ2-1 | TRBV11-2 | TRBD1 | CASSPGGDSYNEQFF
TRBJ2-2 | TRBV7-2 | TRBD1 | CASSLTWGQGHTGELFF
TRBJ2-7 | TRBV5-1 | TRBD2 | CASSLLTSGSHEQYF
TRBJ2-2 | TRBV7-2 | . | CASSGGGELFF
TRBJ2-7 | TRBV19 | . | CASRLASYEQYF
TRBJ2-7 | TRBV13 | TRBD2 | CASSLGGSGSYEQYF
TRBJ1-5 | TRBV11-2 | TRBD1 | CASSIGTGGAREGPQHF
TRBJ2-5 | TRBV28 | TRBD2 | CASSTGGRWETQYF
TRBJ2-1 | TRBV27 | . | CASSAVFLLEQFF
TRBJ1-3 | TRBV10-1 | TRBD1 | CASSGGTAESSGNTIYF
TRBJ1-4 | TRBV4-1 | . | CASGLINEKLFF
TRBJ1-4 | TRBV19 | TRBD1 | CASSPTGTDEKLFF
TRBJ2-7 | TRBV5-1 | TRBD2 | CASSLAGGGLQAPYEQYF
TRBJ2-7 | TRBV27 | TRBD1 | CASRKPGQTYEQYF
TRBJ1-2 | TRBV7-3 | . | CASSQETGLYGYTF
TRBJ1-2 | TRBV7-9 | . | CASSLGDYGYTF
TRBJ2-2 | TRBV4-3 | . | CASSQGWTGELFF
TRBJ2-7 | TRBV5-1 | TRBD2 | CASTAGGREQYF
TRBJ2-7 | TRBV5-6 | TRBD1 | CASHRGISYEQYF